This T cell receptor (beta chain) was retrieved from a study of blood T cell repertoires in COVID-19 (dated by TCRdb to about 2020). With respect to the entire study: Samples from collaborators originated in the United States, Italy and Spain and spanned both the acute and convalescent phases of COVID-19. Deeply sampled blood TCRbeta repertoires from subjects exposed to, actively infected with, or recovered from COVID-19 were included in the dataset. Where HLA class I and class II types were available, the types were taken from metadata supplied by the sample provider, not from assay-based typing. The material from the prospective study consisted of cDNA or gDNA derived from T cells, B-cell-depleted T cells, or PBMCs. A freely available public database, intended as a resource for researchers studying the immune response to SARS-CoV-2, is where the repertoires were released. The samples were drawn from the first 160 participants of the ongoing ImmuneRACE study and from roughly 1,300 subjects provided by 6 global collaborators. Sample metadata almost always included a de-identified subject ID, COVID-19 status, age in years and sex.

V lost 5 bases and J lost 2 bases, and the count of bases not matched to a germline gene is 12. Based on the germline V gene (reference sequence), the CDR1 and CDR2 sequences are PRHDT and FYEKMQ. The CDR3 sequence holds 18 residues, the cysteine and valine included. Only the CDR3 DNA is retained, 54 bases long and in frame from the first base. This clone was detected only a few times. The clone's antigen remains unknown. Per-base quality was not reported, and no clone a single base away is much larger than it. On the study overall, not on this receptor specifically: The amount of clinical and demographic metadata varied by source and participant and was provided uncurated.

TCRbeta CDR3 regions were amplified from genomic DNA by means of the immunoSEQ Assay, a bias-controlled multiplex PCR. As for how the authors treated the data: The number of nucleated cells in each sample was estimated from the amplification of reference gene primers within the assay. To quantify the absolute abundance of each unique TCRbeta CDR3 rearrangement, sequence reads were collapsed and filtered. For each sample, productive Simpson clonality was calculated by taking the square root of Simpson's diversity index across productive rearrangements. Imported from immuneACCESS, the table was reduced by TCRdb to in-frame sequences with V and J called. These copies leave out some clones; in studies compared against another copy, an unresolved V gene accounts for under half, and the cause of the remainder is not known. V and J calls and clone size are as listed in that table; D and trimming were resolved from the DNA. Across this sample there are 250,000 to 300,000 clones, with roughly 80% seen only once. The ten largest clones capture around 4.1% of the sample.

Enrolling through a virtual design, the prospective study's participants ranged in age from roughly 18 to 89 years and lived across 24 United States geographic areas. To assign participants to cohorts, the prospective study relied on clinical history that participants themselves reported in a screening survey and a study questionnaire. In the prospective study, mobile phlebotomists collected whole blood, serum and a nasopharyngeal or oropharyngeal swab from each participant. Over a 2-month period, participants in the prospective study had the option of providing additional blood draws and questionnaires. Prospective study blood samples were shipped either frozen or at room temperature before DNA extraction.

The chain is made from TRBV13 and TRBJ2-7; TRBD2 lines up with 13 middle nucleotides. The TCR was taken from a man in his thirties or forties with acute COVID-19. The source material was PBMCs or T cells enriched from blood (not recorded which). The CDR3 protein: CASSKDPGLAGTPYEQYV. The base sequence is TGTGCCAGCAGCAAAGACCCGGGACTAGCGGGGACCCCCTACGAGCAGTACGTC.